The present TCR beta chain was sequenced within a study of blood T cells in healthy people across ages. The length of the CDR3 is 13 residues. Germline assignment: CDR1 LGHNA and CDR2 YSLEER. Trimming pared 4 bases from V and 2 bases from J, leaving 7 bases between. A second PCR, run for about 7 to 11 cycles, used a sample-barcoded 5' primer plus a J-beta primer mix. One entry per CDR3 protein results from TCRdb running MiXCR on the 5' RACE reads. The table includes about 780,000 distinct CDR3 sequences, about half detected once. The V and J genes are TRBV4-3 and TRBJ2-3; unclear D gene. The TCR was taken from an elderly man in good health. Source material: blood. The CDR3, as DNA: TGCGCCAGCAGCCCGGCCACCACAGATACGCAGTATTTT. Translated: CASSPATTDTQYF.